This T cell receptor beta chain appears in the sequencing data of a study of cytomegalovirus exposure and HLA in healthy donors. Study background: Approximately 85 million unique TCRs from HLA-typed donors made up an early data release. General observations from the study: Later genetic work tied a missense DCLRE1C variant to beta-chain V and J trimming. Researchers reported from a later analysis that most CMV-associated TCR beta chains appeared HLA-restricted. According to a later analysis, donors in an Asian-associated ancestry cluster reportedly had fewer N-insertions than the approximately 670-donor mean.

Trimming took 0 bases from V and 6 from J; bases not matched to a gene: 13. Germline V gives CDR1 WSHSY, CDR2 SAAADI. The CDR3 has 17 amino acids. For this clone: Its antigen is unknown.

The PCR made use of 60 Vbeta and 13 Jbeta primers. TCRdb's table, derived via immunoSEQ multiplex PCR, lists solely in-frame clones and lacks some. The sample records 110,000 to 150,000 clones, 68% being singletons. The sample comprised PBMCs. This TCR derives from a man aged 60-69 years in good health and CMV-seronegative. J is TRBJ1-2 and V is TRBV10-2, with TRBD1 matching over 7 bases. The CDR3 sequence is CASSESIRGGGGHGYTF. The CDR3 nucleotides read TGCGCCAGCAGTGAGTCGATAAGGGGAGGAGGGGGCCATGGCTACACCTTC.